These T cell receptor beta chains were read from a single sample in a study of blood T cell repertoires in COVID-19. Clones were read by immunoSEQ multiplex PCR, and TCRdb kept only the in-frame ones, dropping some. The sample lists approximately 98,000 clones, around 85% occurring once. Sequencing input: peripheral blood. The receptors were sampled from a woman aged 80 or over with acute or convalescent COVID-19. Each CDR3 is given with its conserved first and last residue. The D gene is left open where the match is weak. A row's size may be missing; if present it is once, few, many or a size class.

v_gene	abundance	j_gene	d_gene	CDR3aa	CDR3nt
TRBV7-9	-	TRBJ1-6	TRBD1	CASSTEQGLNSPLHF	TGTGCCAGCAGCACTGAACAGGGGCTTAATTCACCCCTCCACTTT
TRBV4-3	-	TRBJ2-7	-	CASSQESLAGAFYEQYF	TGCGCCAGCAGCCAAGAAAGTCTGGCAGGGGCTTTCTACGAGCAGTACTTC
TRBV5-1	few	TRBJ1-1	TRBD1	CASSLDGQGNTEAFF	TGCGCCAGCAGCTTGGATGGACAGGGGAACACTGAAGCTTTCTTT
TRBV7-9	once	TRBJ2-1	TRBD2	CASSPRGGAHNEQFF	TGTGCCAGCAGCCCCCGGGGGGGAGCCCACAATGAGCAGTTCTTC
TRBV11-2	-	TRBJ1-2	-	CASSLEGAGGYTF	TGTGCCAGCAGCTTAGAGGGGGCGGGCGGCTACACCTTC
TRBV5-1	-	TRBJ1-6	-	CASSFGGNSPLHF	TGCGCCAGCAGCTTCGGAGGAAATTCACCCCTCCACTTT
TRBV5-5	-	TRBJ1-5	TRBD1	CASRAGTGDQPQHF	TGTGCCAGCAGGGCCGGGACAGGGGATCAGCCCCAGCATTTT
TRBV6-5	-	TRBJ1-5	-	CASRGGGGNQPQHF	TGTGCCAGCAGAGGAGGCGGGGGCAATCAGCCCCAGCATTTT
TRBV2	-	TRBJ1-6	TRBD1	CASRAFGQEDSPLHF	TGTGCCAGCAGAGCCTTCGGACAGGAAGATTCACCCCTCCACTTT
TRBV19	-	TRBJ2-3	TRBD1	CASSIGTGFADTQYF	TGTGCCAGTAGTATAGGGACAGGGTTTGCAGATACGCAGTATTTT
TRBV10-3	-	TRBJ2-1	TRBD1	CAIIPPGTGSRGDYNEQFF	TGTGCCATCATCCCGCCCGGGACAGGGTCCCGAGGGGATTACAATGAGCAGTTCTTC
TRBV5-1	-	TRBJ1-4	-	CASSLAQDRATNEKLFF	TGCGCCAGCAGCTTGGCCCAGGACAGAGCAACTAATGAAAAACTGTTTTTT
TRBV28	-	TRBJ1-3	-	CASKPPVSGNTIYF	TGTGCCAGCAAACCGCCGGTCTCTGGAAACACCATATATTTT
TRBV7-8	-	TRBJ1-1	TRBD1	CASSWAGTGAFEAFF	TGTGCCAGCAGCTGGGCCGGGACAGGGGCTTTTGAAGCTTTCTTT
TRBV19	-	TRBJ2-3	TRBD2	CASSTTSGGTDTQYF	TGTGCCAGTAGTACCACTAGCGGGGGCACAGATACGCAGTATTTT
TRBV30	-	TRBJ2-3	TRBD2	CALGLAGGKDTQYF	TGTGCCTTGGGACTAGCGGGGGGGAAAGATACGCAGTATTTT
TRBV27	-	TRBJ2-2	TRBD1	CASSARTGVTGELFF	TGTGCCAGCAGTGCGAGGACAGGGGTGACCGGGGAGCTGTTTTTT
TRBV9	-	TRBJ1-2	-	CASSAPDRPTLNYGYTF	TGTGCCAGCAGCGCTCCGGACAGACCTACCCTTAACTATGGCTACACCTTC
TRBV4-1	-	TRBJ2-6	TRBD1	CASSQVGGRPNVLTF	TGCGCCAGCAGCCAAGTAGGGGGCCGACCCAACGTCCTGACTTTC
TRBV28	-	TRBJ2-3	TRBD2	CASGGLAGGDTQYF	TGTGCCAGCGGGGGACTAGCGGGGGGCGATACGCAGTATTTT
TRBV5-1	once	TRBJ2-3	TRBD2	CASSDPSGASTDTQYF	TGCGCCAGCAGCGACCCTAGCGGGGCGAGCACAGATACGCAGTATTTT
TRBV6-6	-	TRBJ1-5	-	CASSVDNPNQPQHF	TGTGCCAGCAGTGTAGACAACCCCAATCAGCCCCAGCATTTT
TRBV7-9	-	TRBJ1-6	-	CASSSVSPLHF	TGTGCCAGCAGCTCAGTTTCCCCCCTCCACTTT
TRBV28	few	TRBJ1-1	-	CASSLVTPPTF	TGTGCCAGCAGTTTAGTGACACCTCCAACGTTT
TRBV11-2	once	TRBJ1-1	-	CASSSLWREGAYTEAFF	TGTGCCAGCAGCTCCTTATGGAGGGAGGGTGCATACACTGAAGCTTTCTTT
TRBV2	-	TRBJ1-1	TRBD1	CASRRGQGDTEAFF	TGTGCCAGCAGGAGGGGACAGGGGGACACTGAAGCTTTCTTT
TRBV7-9	-	TRBJ1-6	TRBD1	CASSRGQGNSPLHF	TGTGCCAGCAGCCGTGGACAGGGGAATTCACCCCTCCACTTT
TRBV6-5	-	TRBJ1-4	TRBD1	CASRIRQGVGEKLFF	TGTGCCAGCAGGATCCGGCAGGGGGTGGGCGAAAAACTGTTTTTT
TRBV27	-	TRBJ1-6	TRBD1	CASSPGGAYYNSPLHF	TGTGCCAGCAGTCCAGGGGGCGCTTACTATAATTCACCCCTCCACTTT
TRBV30	once	TRBJ1-6	-	CAWGRDNSPLHF	TGTGCCTGGGGGCGGGATAATTCACCCCTCCACTTT
TRBV28	once	TRBJ1-2	-	CASRPTGPLYGYTF	TGTGCCAGCAGGCCGACAGGACCACTCTATGGCTACACCTTC
TRBV1	-	TRBJ1-1	-	CTSSPRGRSREGMNTEAFF	TGCACCAGCAGCCCTCGAGGGCGATCGAGGGAAGGGATGAACACTGAAGCTTTCTTT
TRBV19	-	TRBJ2-5	TRBD2	CASSGTSQETQYF	TGTGCCAGTAGTGGGACTAGCCAAGAGACCCAGTACTTC
TRBV7-2	-	TRBJ2-5	TRBD2	CASNPPGLAGGETQYF	TGTGCCAGCAATCCGCCGGGACTAGCGGGGGGAGAGACCCAGTACTTC
TRBV7-2	few	TRBJ1-1	TRBD1	CASSSRQGDSAFF	TGTGCCAGCAGCTCACGACAGGGGGATTCAGCTTTCTTT
TRBV28	-	TRBJ1-6	TRBD1	CASSTGASPLHF	TGTGCCAGCAGCACAGGGGCTTCACCCCTCCACTTT
TRBV6-2/TRBV6-3	-	TRBJ1-2	TRBD1	CASSHRQGLYGYTF	TGTGCCAGCAGTCATCGACAGGGGCTCTATGGCTACACCTTC
TRBV7-8	-	TRBJ2-5	TRBD2	CASSSVTSGHETQYF	TGTGCCAGCAGCTCGGTGACTAGCGGCCATGAGACCCAGTACTTC
TRBV5-4	-	TRBJ2-1	-	CASSSGNLGGKEQFF	TGTGCCAGCAGCTCCGGGAACTTGGGGGGTAAGGAGCAGTTCTTC
TRBV7-9	-	TRBJ1-1	-	CASSLEGFTEAFF	TGTGCCAGCAGCTTAGAGGGGTTCACTGAAGCTTTCTTT
TRBV24-1	once	TRBJ1-1	-	CATGQGNTEAFF	TGTGCCACCGGGCAGGGAAACACTGAAGCTTTCTTT
TRBV6-5	-	TRBJ2-1	TRBD2	CASSKDGGAYNEQFF	TGTGCCAGCAGTAAGGACGGGGGGGCCTACAATGAGCAGTTCTTC
TRBV18	few	TRBJ2-2	TRBD1	CASSPPGQGASGLLNTGELFF	TGTGCCAGCTCACCACCGGGACAGGGGGCCTCCGGACTTCTGAACACCGGGGAGCTGTTTTTT
TRBV24-1	-	TRBJ1-1	-	CATSDTDSLPTEAFF	TGTGCCACCAGTGATACGGACAGTCTCCCCACTGAAGCTTTCTTT
TRBV5-6	-	TRBJ2-2	-	CASSLYGNTGELFF	TGTGCCAGCAGCTTGTACGGTAACACCGGGGAGCTGTTTTTT
TRBV5-1	-	TRBJ2-3	-	CASSEGVRDTQYF	TGCGCCAGCTCAGAGGGGGTAAGAGATACGCAGTATTTT
TRBV5-1	few	TRBJ2-3	-	CASSLSVSGGTDTQYF	TGCGCCAGCAGCTTGTCTGTATCGGGAGGCACAGATACGCAGTATTTT
TRBV2	-	TRBJ2-2	TRBD1	CASSRTGPSTGELFF	TGTGCCAGCAGTAGGACAGGGCCATCAACCGGGGAGCTGTTTTTT
TRBV3-1/TRBV3-2	-	TRBJ2-1	-	CASSQVRGRVHEQFF	TGTGCCAGCAGCCAAGTGAGGGGGAGAGTTCATGAGCAGTTCTTC
TRBV12-2	-	TRBJ1-4	-	CASRLVGQGEKLFF	TGTGCAAGTCGCTTAGTTGGACAGGGCGAAAAACTGTTTTTT
TRBV6-2/TRBV6-3	few	TRBJ1-1	-	CASSLQGNTEAFF	TGTGCCAGCAGTCTACAGGGGAACACTGAAGCTTTCTTT
TRBV27	-	TRBJ1-2	-	CASSAAGGSNYGYTF	TGTGCCAGCTCTGCAGCGGGGGGCTCTAACTATGGCTACACCTTC
TRBV12-3/TRBV12-4	few	TRBJ1-2	-	CASSLQGYYGYTF	TGTGCCAGCAGTTTACAGGGATACTATGGCTACACCTTC
TRBV7-2	-	TRBJ1-2	-	CASSPLNYGYTF	TGTGCCAGCAGCCCCTTGAACTATGGCTACACCTTC